This entry concerns a single T cell receptor (beta chain). This sample is part of a study of blood T cell repertoires in COVID-19. Study background: T cells, B-cell-depleted T cells, or PBMCs supplied cDNA or gDNA.

Patients at the Seattle site were enrolled during active infection and followed longitudinally. The CDR3 runs to 15 residues. CDR1 SGHAT and CDR2 FQNNGV come from the germline V gene. Trimming cost V 0 bases and J 8 bases, with 16 bases left between them. Data came from immunoSEQ multiplex PCR; TCRdb stores just in-frame clones and leaves some out. The data show fewer than 200,000 clones, 79% seen once. The chain has TRBV11-2 and TRBJ1-2, with unresolved D. The sequencing input was peripheral blood. The source is a woman in her sixties or seventies with COVID-19, enrolled during active disease. For the CDR3, the DNA is TGTGCCAGCAGCTTAGACCCCTGGAATTCACAGGGCTACACCTTC. Protein: CASSLDPWNSQGYTF. Based on the CDR3 plus reference TRBV11-2 and TRBJ1-2, the full variable domain is EAGVAQSPRYKIIEKRQSVAFWCNPISGHATLYWYQQILGQGPKLLIQFQNNGVVDDSQLPKDRFSAERLKGVDSTLKIQPAKLEDSAVYLCASSLDPWNSQGYTFGSGTRLTVV.